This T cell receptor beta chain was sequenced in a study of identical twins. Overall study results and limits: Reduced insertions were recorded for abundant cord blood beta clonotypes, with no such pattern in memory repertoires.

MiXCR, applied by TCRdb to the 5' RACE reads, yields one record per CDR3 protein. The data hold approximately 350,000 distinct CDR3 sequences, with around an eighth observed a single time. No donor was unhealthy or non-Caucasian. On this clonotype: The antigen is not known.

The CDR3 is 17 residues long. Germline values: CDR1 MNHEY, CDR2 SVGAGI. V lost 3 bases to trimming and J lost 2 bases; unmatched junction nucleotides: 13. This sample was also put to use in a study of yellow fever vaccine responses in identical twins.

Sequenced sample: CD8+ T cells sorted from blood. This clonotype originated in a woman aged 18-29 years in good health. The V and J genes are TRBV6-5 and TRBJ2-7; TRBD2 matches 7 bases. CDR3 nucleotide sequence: TGTGCCAGCAGTTATGGGCCCCTAACTAGCGTTCCCTACGAGCAGTACTTC. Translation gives CASSYGPLTSVPYEQYF.